These 11 T cell receptor beta chains share one sample of origin, sequenced in a study of blood T cell repertoires in COVID-19. Assay used: immunoSEQ multiplex PCR; TCRdb lists only in-frame clones, some missing. The profile shows a few hundred thousand clones, 83% of them singletons. The specimen was peripheral blood. The receptors were gathered from a man aged 45-65 years with active or convalescent COVID-19.

This chain connects TRBV9 to TRBJ1-6, with a tentative D call TRBD1 (6 bases). Germline V gene lookup returns CDR1 SGDLS and CDR2 YYNGEE. The V end was cut by 3 bases, the J end by 8 bases, with 12 bases between. There are 14 residues in the CDR3. CDR3 in amino acids: CASSDRDGYSPLHF. CDR3 nucleotides: TGTGCCAGCAGCGACAGGGACGGCTATTCACCCCTCCACTTT.

V usage is TRBV7-6 and J usage is TRBJ2-1, with 15 bases aligning to TRBD2. V dropped 5 bases and J dropped 10; count of bases not matched to a gene: 12. The CDR3 contains 17 residues. Germline V CDR1 and CDR2: SGHVS, FNYEAQ. This CDR3 reads CASSAGRTSGRVEEQFF. For the CDR3, the DNA is TGTGCCAGCAGCGCAGGACGGACTAGCGGGAGGGTAGAGGAGCAGTTCTTC.

The V call is TRBV7-9, the J call TRBJ2-3; possibly TRBD2 for D (5 bases). This CDR3 is built from 14 residues. CDR1 and CDR2 (germline): SEHNR, FQNEAQ (reference sequence). V was cut by 5 bases and J by 5 bases, with 14 bases left in between. CDR3 region: CASSEGFGVDTQYF. CDR3 bases: TGTGCCAGCAGCGAGGGATTTGGGGTAGATACGCAGTATTTT. Full variable domain (rest looked up from reference TRBV7-9 and TRBJ2-3): DTGVSQNPRHKITKRGQNVTFRCDPISEHNRLYWYRQTLGQGPEFLTYFQNEAQLEKSRLLSDRFSAERPKGSFSTLEIQRTEQGDSAMYLCASSEGFGVDTQYFGPGTRLTVL.

J is TRBJ2-3 and V is TRBV6-5; no reliable D call. Trimming pared 2 bases from V and 0 bases from J, leaving 6 bases between. CDR1 and CDR2 from the germline V gene are MNHEY and SVGAGI. The CDR3 is 14 amino acids. The CDR3 sequence: CASSYDTSTDTQYF. The CDR3 DNA sequence: TGTGCCAGCAGTTACGATACTAGCACAGATACGCAGTATTTT.

V usage is TRBV15 and J usage is TRBJ2-1; 7 bases are shared with TRBD2. In germline, CDR1 is LNHNV, CDR2 YYDKDF (reference sequence). CDR3 length: 18 residues. The J segment lost 0 bases and the V segment lost 0 bases, leaving 8 bases of the junction unmatched. The CDR3 reads CATSRDYAGDLSYNEQFF. Written as DNA, the CDR3 is TGTGCCACCAGCAGAGATTACGCGGGGGACCTCTCCTACAATGAGCAGTTCTTC.

The chain combines TRBV7-9 with TRBJ2-6, with TRBD1 matching 11 bases. CDR3 length equals 18 residues. V shed 4 bases, J shed 1 base, and the junction held 6 bases outside the gene matches. Germline loops: CDR1 SEHNR, CDR2 FQNEAQ (reference sequence). The CDR3 sequence: CASSSRTGGASGANVLTF. CDR3 coding DNA: TGTGCCAGCAGCTCCCGGACAGGGGGCGCTTCTGGGGCCAACGTCCTGACTTTC.

The V call is TRBV13, the J call TRBJ1-1, with 9 positions matching TRBD1. The germline gives CDR1 PRHDT, CDR2 FYEKMQ (reference sequence). This CDR3 spans 15 amino acids. The V segment lost 3 bases and the J segment 1 base; nucleotides outside the gene matches: 3. The CDR3 nucleotides read TGTGCCAGCAGCTTTGCGACAGGGGGGAACACTGAAGCTTTCTTT. It yields the protein CASSFATGGNTEAFF. The variable domain in full, completed from reference TRBV13 and TRBJ1-1, reads AAGVIQSPRHLIKEKRETATLKCYPIPRHDTVYWYQQGPGQDPQFLISFYEKMQSDKGSIPDRFSAQQFSDYHSELNMSSLELGDSALYFCASSFATGGNTEAFFGQGTRLTVV.

The V and J genes are TRBV20-1 and TRBJ1-2; D is possibly TRBD1 (6 bases). CDR3 length: 11 amino acids. The V and J ends lost 7 bases and 6 bases respectively, with 12 bases between them. Germline V CDR1 and CDR2: DFQATT, SNEGSKA (reference sequence). CDR3 nucleotide sequence: TGCAGTGGAATGCAGGGGAATGGCTACACCTTC. Its translation: CSGMQGNGYTF.

The chain is built from TRBV5-6 and TRBJ2-7; 9 nucleotides line up with TRBD2. In germline, CDR1 is SGHDT, CDR2 YYEEEE. V gave up 2 bases and J gave up 0 bases; unmatched junction bases: 6. This CDR3 contains 16 residues. The CDR3 nucleotides read TGTGCCAGCAGCTTCCCACTGACTAGCGGCTCCTACGAGCAGTACTTC. It codes for CASSFPLTSGSYEQYF. The variable domain in full, completed from reference TRBV5-6 and TRBJ2-7, reads DAGVTQSPTHLIKTRGQQVTLRCSPKSGHDTVSWYQQALGQGPQFIFQYYEEEERQRGNFPDRFSGHQFPNYSSELNVNALLLGDSALYLCASSFPLTSGSYEQYFGPGTRLTVT.

This clone was found a few times. This rearrangement joins TRBV28 to TRBJ1-1; D gene unclear. V lost 5 bases and J lost 3, with 13 bases in between. Per the germline V gene, CDR1 is MDHEN and CDR2 is SYDVKM. The CDR3 totals 14 residues. CDR3 protein: CASSPGIVDTEAFF. In nucleotides, the CDR3 is TGTGCCAGCAGTCCGGGGATAGTGGACACTGAAGCTTTCTTT.

The count of this clone is one. V gene TRBV18 combines with J gene TRBJ1-2; TRBD1 might be the D (6 bases). CDR3 length equals 16 residues. Germline-derived CDR1 and CDR2 are KGHSH and LQKENI. Trimming shortened V by 1 base and J by 4 bases, and 16 bases separated the two germline ends. Here the CDR3 DNA reads TGTGCCAGCTCACCACTGGGTGTATCGACAGGCTATGGCTACACCTTC. Protein product: CASSPLGVSTGYGYTF. The full variable domain, completed using reference TRBV18 and TRBJ1-2, is NAGVMQNPRHLVRRRGQEARLRCSPMKGHSHVYWYRQLPEEGLKFMVYLQKENIIDESGMPKERFSAEFPKEGPSILRIQQVVRGDSAAYFCASSPLGVSTGYGYTFGSGTRLTVV.